This T cell receptor beta chain came from a study of blood T cell repertoires in COVID-19 (TCRdb year 2020). Regarding the research as a whole: Samples covering the acute and convalescent phases of COVID-19 were provided by collaborators in the United States, Italy and Spain. HLA class I and class II types, where available, came from metadata supplied by the sample provider rather than from assay-based typing. Nearly every sample came with metadata listing a de-identified subject ID, COVID-19 status, age in years and sex. Subjects who had been exposed to COVID-19, were actively infected with it, or had recovered from it provided the deeply sampled blood TCRbeta repertoires that made up the dataset. The repertoires were made available in a free public database intended to serve as a resource for research on the immune response to SARS-CoV-2. The samples were drawn from two sources: the first 160 participants of the ongoing ImmuneRACE study, and over 1,000 subjects contributed by 6 global collaborators. The prospective study material was composed of cDNA or gDNA derived from T cells, B-cell-depleted T cells, or PBMCs. Points the paper makes about the study in general: Clinical and demographic metadata were provided uncurated, with the amount varying by source and participant.

Details on this clone: Its specific antigen is unknown. One base away there is no much larger clone; base qualities are not given.

The CDR1 and CDR2 encoded by the germline V gene are SGDLS and YYNGEE. The trim is 3 bases for V and 5 bases for J, with a gap of 20 bases between the germline ends. Taken from cysteine to phenylalanine, the CDR3 has 16 residues. This entry keeps only the CDR3 DNA: 48 bases, framed from base 1. The immunoSEQ Assay, a bias-controlled multiplex PCR, was used to amplify TCRbeta CDR3 regions from genomic DNA. From the authors' description of their analysis: The number of nucleated cells in each sample was estimated by amplification of reference gene primers within the assay. To quantify the absolute abundance of each unique TCRbeta CDR3 rearrangement, sequence reads were collapsed and filtered. For each sample, productive Simpson clonality was calculated as the square root of Simpson's diversity index over productive rearrangements. Imported from immuneACCESS, the table was reduced by TCRdb to in-frame sequences with V and J called. These copies leave out some clones; in studies compared against another copy, an unresolved V gene accounts for under half, and the cause of the remainder is not known. V and J calls and clone size follow that table, whereas D and trimming were derived from the DNA. This sample is represented by 250,000 to 350,000 clones; 80% to 85% of them were singletons. The ten most abundant clones make up 15% to 18% of the sample.

At one collaborating source in Seattle, patients were enrolled during active infection and were followed longitudinally through the course of disease. Whole blood was collected in K2EDTA tubes by collaborating institutions according to the institutions' own protocols. For TCRbeta analysis, collaborators shipped samples in one of three forms: frozen whole blood, isolated PBMCs, or DNA extracted from either of those sample types. The clonotype originates from a person aged 70 to 85 with COVID-19, enrolled during active disease. The chain was built from TRBV9 and TRBJ2-5; the D gene is possibly TRBD2, with 5 bases matching. The sample was peripheral blood. The nucleotide sequence is given as TGTGCCAGCAGCGCCGTCCCGACTACACCCGGGGAGACCCAGTACTTC. This is translated as CASSAVPTTPGETQYF.